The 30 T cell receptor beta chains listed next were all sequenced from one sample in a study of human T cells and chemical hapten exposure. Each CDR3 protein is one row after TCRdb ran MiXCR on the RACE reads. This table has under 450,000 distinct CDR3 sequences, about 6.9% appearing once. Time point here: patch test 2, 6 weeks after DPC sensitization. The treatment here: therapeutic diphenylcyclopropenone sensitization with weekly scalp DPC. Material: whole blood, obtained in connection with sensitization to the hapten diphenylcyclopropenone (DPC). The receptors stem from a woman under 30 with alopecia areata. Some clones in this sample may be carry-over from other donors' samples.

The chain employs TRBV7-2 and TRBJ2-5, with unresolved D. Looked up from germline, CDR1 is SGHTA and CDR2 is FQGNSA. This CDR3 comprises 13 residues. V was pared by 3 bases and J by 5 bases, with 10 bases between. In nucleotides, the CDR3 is TGTGCCAGCAGCTTCGGGCTCGAGGAGACCCAGTACTTC. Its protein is CASSFGLEETQYF.

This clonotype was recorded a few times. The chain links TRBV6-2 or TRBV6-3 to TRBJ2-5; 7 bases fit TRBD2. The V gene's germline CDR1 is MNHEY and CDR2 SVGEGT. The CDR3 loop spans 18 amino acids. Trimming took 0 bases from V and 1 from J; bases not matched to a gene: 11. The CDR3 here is CASSYSTIPREPQETQYF. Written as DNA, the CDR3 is TGTGCCAGCAGTTACTCGACGATACCGCGGGAGCCCCAAGAGACCCAGTACTTC.

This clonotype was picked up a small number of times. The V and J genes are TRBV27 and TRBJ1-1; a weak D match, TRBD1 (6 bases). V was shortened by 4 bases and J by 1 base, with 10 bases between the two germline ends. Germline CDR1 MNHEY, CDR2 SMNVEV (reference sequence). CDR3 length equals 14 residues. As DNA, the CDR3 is TGTGCCAGCAGTTCCGGGACAAAGAACACTGAAGCTTTCTTT. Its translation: CASSSGTKNTEAFF.

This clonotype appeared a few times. CDR3 bases: TGTGCCAGCAGCCGTCGACAGATCAACACTGAAGCTTTCTTT. The encoded protein is CASSRRQINTEAFF. The chain joins TRBV7-2 to TRBJ1-1; TRBD1 might be the D (5 bases). Germline CDR1 reads SGHTA; CDR2 reads FQGNSA. CDR3 length: 14 amino acids. V lost 5 bases, J lost 2 bases, and 12 bases lay in between.

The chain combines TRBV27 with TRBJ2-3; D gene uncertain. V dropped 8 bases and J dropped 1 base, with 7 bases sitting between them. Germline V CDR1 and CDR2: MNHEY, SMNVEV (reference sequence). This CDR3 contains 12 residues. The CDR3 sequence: CASWIRTDTQYF. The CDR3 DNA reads TGTGCCAGCTGGATTCGCACAGATACGCAGTATTTT.

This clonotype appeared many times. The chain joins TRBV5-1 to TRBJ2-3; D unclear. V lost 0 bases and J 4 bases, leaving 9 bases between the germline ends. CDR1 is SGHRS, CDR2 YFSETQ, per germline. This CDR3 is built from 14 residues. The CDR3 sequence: CASSLAGFADTQYF. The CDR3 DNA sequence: TGCGCCAGCAGCTTGGCCGGCTTTGCAGATACGCAGTATTTT.

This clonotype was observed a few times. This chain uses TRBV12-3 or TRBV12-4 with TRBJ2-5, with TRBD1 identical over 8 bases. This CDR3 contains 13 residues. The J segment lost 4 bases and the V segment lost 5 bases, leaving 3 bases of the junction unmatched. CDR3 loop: CASSKGQGETQYF. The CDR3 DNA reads TGTGCCAGCAGTAAAGGACAGGGAGAGACCCAGTACTTC.

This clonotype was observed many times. For the CDR3, the DNA is TGTGCCAGCAGCCACCGGCAGTCAGGAGGAAACACCATATATTTT. It encodes CASSHRQSGGNTIYF. The chain combines TRBV6-6 with TRBJ1-3; no clear D gene. Germline V gene sequence: CDR1 MNHNY, CDR2 SVGAGI (reference sequence). The V end lost 6 bases, the J end lost 4 bases, and 16 bases lay between the germline ends. The length of the CDR3 is 15 residues.

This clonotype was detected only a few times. The CDR3 DNA reads TGTGCCAGCAGCCCTCTTCACCTCAACGGTTCACCCCTCCACTTT. As protein: CASSPLHLNGSPLHF. V is TRBV5-6 and J is TRBJ1-6; D ambiguous. V was pared by 4 bases and J by 9 bases, with 17 bases between. The CDR3 contains 15 residues. Germline assignment: CDR1 SGHDT and CDR2 YYEEEE.

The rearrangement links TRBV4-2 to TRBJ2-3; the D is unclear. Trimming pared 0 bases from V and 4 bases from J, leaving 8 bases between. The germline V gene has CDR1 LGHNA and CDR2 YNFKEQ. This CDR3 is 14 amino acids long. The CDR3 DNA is TGTGCCAGCAGCCAAGAGGCCGAGGCAGATACGCAGTATTTT. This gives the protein CASSQEAEADTQYF.

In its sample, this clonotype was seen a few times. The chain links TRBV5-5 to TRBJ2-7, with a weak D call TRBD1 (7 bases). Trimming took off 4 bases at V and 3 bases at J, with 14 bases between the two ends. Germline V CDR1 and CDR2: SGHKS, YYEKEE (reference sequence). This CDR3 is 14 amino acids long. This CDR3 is CASSAGQINYEQYF. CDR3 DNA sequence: TGTGCCAGCAGCGCGGGACAGATAAACTACGAGCAGTACTTC.

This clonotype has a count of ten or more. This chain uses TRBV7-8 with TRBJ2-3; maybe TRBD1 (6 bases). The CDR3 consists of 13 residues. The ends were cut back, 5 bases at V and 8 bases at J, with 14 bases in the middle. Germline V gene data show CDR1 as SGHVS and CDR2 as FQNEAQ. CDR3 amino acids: CASSPTYRATQYF. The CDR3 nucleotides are TGTGCCAGCAGCCCCACCTACAGGGCTACGCAGTATTTT. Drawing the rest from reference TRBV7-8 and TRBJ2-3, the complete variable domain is GAGVSQSPRYKVAKRGQDVALRCDPISGHVSLFWYQQALGQGPEFLTYFQNEAQLDKSGLPSDRFFAERPEGSVSTLKIQRTQQEDSAVYLCASSPTYRATQYFGPGTRLTVL.

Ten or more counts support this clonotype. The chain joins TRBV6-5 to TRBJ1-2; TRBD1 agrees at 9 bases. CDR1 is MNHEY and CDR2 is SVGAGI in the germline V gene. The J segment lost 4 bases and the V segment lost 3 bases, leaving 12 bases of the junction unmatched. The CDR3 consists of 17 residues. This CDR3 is CASSYVSGTGFIYGYTF. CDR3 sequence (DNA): TGTGCCAGCAGTTATGTATCGGGGACAGGGTTTATCTATGGCTACACCTTC.

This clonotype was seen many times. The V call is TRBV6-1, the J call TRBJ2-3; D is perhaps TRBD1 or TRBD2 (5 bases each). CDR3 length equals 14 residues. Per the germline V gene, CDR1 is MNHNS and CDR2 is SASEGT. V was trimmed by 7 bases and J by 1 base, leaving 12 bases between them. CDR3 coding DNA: TGTGCCAGCATTCCGGGGCCCGGCACAGATACGCAGTATTTT. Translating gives CASIPGPGTDTQYF.

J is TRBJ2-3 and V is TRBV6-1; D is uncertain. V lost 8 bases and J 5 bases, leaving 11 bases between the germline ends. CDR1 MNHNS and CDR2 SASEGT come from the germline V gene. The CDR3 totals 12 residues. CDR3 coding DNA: TGTGCCAGCGCCCACTTGAGAGATACGCAGTATTTT. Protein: CASAHLRDTQYF.

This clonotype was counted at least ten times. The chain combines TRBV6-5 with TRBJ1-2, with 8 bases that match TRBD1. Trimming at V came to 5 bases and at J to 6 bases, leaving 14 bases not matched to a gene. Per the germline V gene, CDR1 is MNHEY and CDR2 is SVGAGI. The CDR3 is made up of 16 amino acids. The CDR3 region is CASSPTGAAQWDGYTF. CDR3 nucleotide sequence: TGTGCCAGCAGTCCGACAGGGGCGGCCCAATGGGATGGCTACACCTTC.

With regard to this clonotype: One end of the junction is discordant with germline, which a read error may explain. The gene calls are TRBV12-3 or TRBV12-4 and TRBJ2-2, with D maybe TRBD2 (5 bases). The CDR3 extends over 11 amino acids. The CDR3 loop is CASTTFPGELF. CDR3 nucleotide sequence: TGTGCCAGCACTACATTTCCCGGGGAGCTGTTT.

CDR3: CASSSRSYEQYF. In DNA form, the CDR3 reads TGTGCCAGCAGTTCGAGGTCCTACGAGCAGTACTTC. The rearrangement joins TRBV6-2 or TRBV6-3 to TRBJ2-7; D is uncertain. The CDR3 runs 12 residues. Looked up from germline, CDR1 is MNHEY and CDR2 is SVGEGT. The V end lost 4 bases, the J end lost 1 base, and 5 bases lay between the germline ends.

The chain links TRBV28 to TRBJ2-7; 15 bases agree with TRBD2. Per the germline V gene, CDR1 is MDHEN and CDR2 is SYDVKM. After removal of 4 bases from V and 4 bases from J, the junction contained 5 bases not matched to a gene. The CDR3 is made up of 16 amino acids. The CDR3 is CASSSGLAGGRYEQYF. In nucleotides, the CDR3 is TGTGCCAGCAGTTCAGGACTAGCGGGGGGGCGGTACGAGCAGTACTTC.

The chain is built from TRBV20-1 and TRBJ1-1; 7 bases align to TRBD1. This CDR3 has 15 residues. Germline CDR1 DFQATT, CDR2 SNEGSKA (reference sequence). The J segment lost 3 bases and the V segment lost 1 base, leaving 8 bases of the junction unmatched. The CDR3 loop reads CSARGGAGGDTEAFF. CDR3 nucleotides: TGCAGTGCTAGAGGGGGTGCAGGGGGTGACACTGAAGCTTTCTTT.

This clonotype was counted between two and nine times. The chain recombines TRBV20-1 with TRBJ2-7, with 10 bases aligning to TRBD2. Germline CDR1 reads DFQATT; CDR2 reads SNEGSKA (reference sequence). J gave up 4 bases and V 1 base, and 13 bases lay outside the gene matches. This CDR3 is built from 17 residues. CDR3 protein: CSARVSLAGALRYEQYF. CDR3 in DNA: TGCAGTGCTAGAGTGTCCCTAGCGGGGGCTCTTAGATACGAGCAGTACTTC.

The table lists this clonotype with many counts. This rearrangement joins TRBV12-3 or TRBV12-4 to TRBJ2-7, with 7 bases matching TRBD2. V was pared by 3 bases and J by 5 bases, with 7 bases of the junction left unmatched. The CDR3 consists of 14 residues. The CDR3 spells CASSFAWGGDEQYF. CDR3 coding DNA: TGTGCCAGCAGTTTCGCGTGGGGGGGAGACGAGCAGTACTTC.

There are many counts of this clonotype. As DNA, the CDR3 is TGTGCTAGTGGTTCCCGGAGCGGAGGCTACACCTTC. Protein product: CASGSRSGGYTF. The chain carries TRBV12-5 and TRBJ1-2; no firm D call. This CDR3 region has 12 residues. Germline CDR1 reads LGHNT; CDR2 reads FRNRAP. Trimming pared 4 bases from V and 8 bases from J, leaving 11 bases between.

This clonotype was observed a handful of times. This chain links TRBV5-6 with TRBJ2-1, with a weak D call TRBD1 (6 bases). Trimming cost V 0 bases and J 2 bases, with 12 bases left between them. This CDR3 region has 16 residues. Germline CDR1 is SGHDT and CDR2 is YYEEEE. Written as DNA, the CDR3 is TGTGCCAGCAGCTTGGCCTCGGCAGGGGCCTACAATGAGCAGTTCTTC. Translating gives CASSLASAGAYNEQFF. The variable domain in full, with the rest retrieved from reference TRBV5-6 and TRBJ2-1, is DAGVTQSPTHLIKTRGQQVTLRCSPKSGHDTVSWYQQALGQGPQFIFQYYEEEERQRGNFPDRFSGHQFPNYSSELNVNALLLGDSALYLCASSLASAGAYNEQFFGPGTRLTVL.

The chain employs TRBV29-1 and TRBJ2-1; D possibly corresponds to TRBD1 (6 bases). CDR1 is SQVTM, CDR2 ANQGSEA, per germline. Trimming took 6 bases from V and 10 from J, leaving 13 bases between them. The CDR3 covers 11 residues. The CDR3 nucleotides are TGCAGCGTCAGGCCAGGGGACGAGCAGTTCTTC. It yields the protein CSVRPGDEQFF.

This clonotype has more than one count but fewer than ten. The CDR3 loop reads CASSPVGAPRVSHGYTF. The CDR3 coding sequence is TGTGCCAGCAGCCCCGTGGGGGCCCCCAGGGTCAGCCATGGCTACACCTTC. This chain joins TRBV7-9 and TRBJ1-2; tentatively, D is TRBD1 (6 bases). Deletions cut 5 bases from V and 6 bases from J, with 25 bases between. The CDR3 has 17 amino acids. Germline-derived CDR1 and CDR2 are SEHNR and FQNEAQ (reference sequence).

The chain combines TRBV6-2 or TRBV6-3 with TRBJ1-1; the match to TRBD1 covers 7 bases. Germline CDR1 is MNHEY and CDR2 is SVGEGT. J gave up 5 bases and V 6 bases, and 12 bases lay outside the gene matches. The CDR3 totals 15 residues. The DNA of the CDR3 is TGTGCCAGCAGCCTCCGACAGGGAATCAGGACTGAAGCTTTCTTT. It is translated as CASSLRQGIRTEAFF.

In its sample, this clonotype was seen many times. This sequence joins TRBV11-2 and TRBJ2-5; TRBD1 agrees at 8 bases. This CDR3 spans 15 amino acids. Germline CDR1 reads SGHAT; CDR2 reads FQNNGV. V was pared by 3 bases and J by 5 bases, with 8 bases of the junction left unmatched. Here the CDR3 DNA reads TGTGCCAGCAGCTTCAGACAGGGGATATCTGAGACCCAGTACTTC. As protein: CASSFRQGISETQYF.

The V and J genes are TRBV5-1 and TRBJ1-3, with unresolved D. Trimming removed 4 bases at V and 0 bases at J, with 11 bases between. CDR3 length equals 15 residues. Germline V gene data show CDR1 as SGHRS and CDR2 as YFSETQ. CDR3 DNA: TGCGCCAGCAGCGAAGGGAGTACCTCTGGAAACACCATATATTTT. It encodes CASSEGSTSGNTIYF.

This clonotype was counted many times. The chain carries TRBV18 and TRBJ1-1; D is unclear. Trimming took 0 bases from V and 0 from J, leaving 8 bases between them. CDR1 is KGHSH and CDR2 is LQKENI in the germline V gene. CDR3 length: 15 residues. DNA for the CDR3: TGTGCCAGCTCACCACCGTCGGTTATGAACACTGAAGCTTTCTTT. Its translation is CASSPPSVMNTEAFF.